Following are 27 T cell receptor beta chains from one sample sequenced in a study of blood T cell repertoires in COVID-19. Clones were sequenced by immunoSEQ multiplex PCR, and TCRdb holds only the in-frame ones, with some missing. The data show over 150,000 clones, about 86% seen once. Specimen: peripheral blood. These receptor sequences come from a man over 45 with active or convalescent COVID-19.

The chain uses TRBV9 and TRBJ1-1, with D perhaps TRBD1 (6 bases). The CDR3 length is 15 residues. Per germline, CDR1 SGDLS and CDR2 YYNGEE. With 0 bases removed from V and 6 bases from J, the gap between germline ends came to 15 bases. CDR3 residues: CASSVENTGFSEAFF. The CDR3 DNA sequence: TGTGCCAGCAGCGTAGAAAACACAGGGTTCTCTGAAGCTTTCTTT.

This clone was seen once. The chain uses TRBV29-1 and TRBJ2-7; 8 bases are a match to TRBD1. The germline gives CDR1 SQVTM, CDR2 ANQGSEA. The V and J ends lost 0 bases and 7 bases, in that order; junction bases with no gene match: 5. CDR3 length: 13 amino acids. CDR3 nucleotides: TGCAGCGTTGAAGATGAGAGACAGGGGGAGCAGTACTTC. Protein product: CSVEDERQGEQYF.

Here the CDR3 DNA reads TGTGCCAGCAGCCTCCGACTAGCGGGGGCCTACAATGAGCAGTTCTTC. Translation: CASSLRLAGAYNEQFF. V and J are TRBV14 and TRBJ2-1; 12 bases fit TRBD2. V gave up 4 bases and J gave up 2 bases; unmatched junction bases: 3. CDR3 length: 16 amino acids. CDR1 SGHDN and CDR2 FVKESK come from the germline V gene.

The V gene is TRBV6-5, the J gene TRBJ2-3; possibly TRBD2 for D (6 bases). V lost 7 bases and J lost 3, with 11 bases in between. Germline lookup yields CDR1 MNHEY and CDR2 SVGAGI. This CDR3 is built from 13 residues. CDR3 amino acids: CASNSGGTDTQYF. CDR3 bases: TGTGCCAGCAATTCTGGGGGGACAGATACGCAGTATTTT.

The chain carries TRBV4-2 and TRBJ1-4; tentatively, D is TRBD1 (6 bases). Germline-derived CDR1 and CDR2 are LGHNA and YNFKEQ. Trimming pared 4 bases from V and 0 bases from J, leaving 15 bases between. The CDR3 length is 17 residues. The CDR3 reads CASSPSYRDATNEKLFF. CDR3 DNA sequence: TGTGCCAGCAGCCCCTCCTACAGGGACGCAACTAATGAAAAACTGTTTTTT.

The J gene is TRBJ1-4, the V gene TRBV6-1; D unresolved. The CDR3 length is 11 residues. Germline loops: CDR1 MNHNS, CDR2 SASEGT. The V end was cut by 2 bases, the J end by 17 bases, with 12 bases between. This chain's CDR3 is CASSENWAKFF. Written as DNA, the CDR3 is TGTGCCAGCAGTGAAAATTGGGCTAAATTTTTT.

The CDR3 loop reads CAISESGQAYEQYF. The CDR3 nucleotides read TGTGCCATCAGTGAGTCGGGACAGGCCTACGAGCAGTACTTC. The chain couples TRBV10-3 to TRBJ2-7, with 8 nucleotides matching TRBD1. Per the germline V gene, CDR1 is ENHRY and CDR2 is SYGVKD. Unmatched junction bases numbered 0, after V lost 0 bases and J lost 2 bases. The CDR3 totals 14 residues.

J is TRBJ1-5 and V is TRBV19; TRBD1 matches 7 bases. The germline CDR1 and CDR2 sequences are LNHDA and SQIVND (reference sequence). The CDR3 sequence is 13 residues long. The junction had 3 bases not matched to a gene; V was cut back by 5 bases and J by 5 bases. CDR3 DNA sequence: TGTGCCAGTAGTGACAGGGCTTATCAGCCCCAGCATTTT. Protein: CASSDRAYQPQHF.

The V and J genes are TRBV4-3 and TRBJ2-1, with 8 positions matching TRBD2. The CDR3 spans 14 residues. The germline gives CDR1 LGHNA, CDR2 YSLEER. Trimming removed 1 base from V and 6 bases from J; junction bases left unmatched: 2. CDR3 sequence reads: CASSQVLAVNEQFF. Written as DNA, the CDR3 is TGCGCCAGCAGCCAAGTACTAGCGGTCAATGAGCAGTTCTTC.

The CDR3 spells CASSPGTEARYTF. The DNA for the CDR3 is TGTGCCAGTAGTCCCGGGACAGAAGCGAGGTACACCTTC. The V call is TRBV19, the J call TRBJ1-2; 7 bases are a match to TRBD1. This CDR3 spans 13 amino acids. Germline CDR1 reads LNHDA; CDR2 reads SQIVND (reference sequence). The junction had 11 bases not matched to a gene; V was cut back by 5 bases and J by 11 bases.

The CDR3 region is CASTTTGVATATQYF. The CDR3 coding sequence is TGCGCCAGCACCACTACAGGGGTCGCAACCGCGACCCAGTACTTC. The V and J genes are TRBV10-2 and TRBJ2-5; 7 bases fit TRBD1. CDR3 length: 15 amino acids. The junction had 15 bases not matched to a gene; V was cut back by 7 bases and J by 7 bases. Germline CDR1 is WSHSY and CDR2 is SAAADI.

The rearrangement joins TRBV5-1 to TRBJ2-4; 9 bases align to TRBD1. After removal of 4 bases from V and 5 bases from J, the junction contained 7 bases not matched to a gene. This CDR3 region has 15 residues. The germline V gene has CDR1 SGHRS and CDR2 YFSETQ. CDR3 nucleotides: TGCGCCAGCAGCCCCCGGACAGGGGTTCAAAACATTCAGTACTTC. It is translated as CASSPRTGVQNIQYF.

The chain employs TRBV19 and TRBJ1-6; 9 bases agree with TRBD1. This CDR3 spans 16 amino acids. Per the germline V gene, CDR1 is LNHDA and CDR2 is SQIVND (reference sequence). The junction had 8 bases not matched to a gene; V was cut back by 5 bases and J by 6 bases. CDR3 sequence reads: CASSASLGQGNSPLHF. CDR3 in DNA: TGTGCCAGTAGTGCCTCTCTGGGACAGGGTAATTCACCCCTCCACTTT.

CDR3 bases: TGTGCCAGCAGCCCCCCCGGGAGCTACGAGCAGTACTTC. It translates to CASSPPGSYEQYF. This rearrangement joins TRBV7-9 to TRBJ2-7; possible D gene TRBD2, 6 bases. In germline, CDR1 is SEHNR, CDR2 FQNEAQ (reference sequence). The length of the CDR3 is 13 residues. Trimming took 5 bases from V and 3 from J, leaving 11 bases between them.

The gene calls are TRBV7-8 and TRBJ1-5; a weak D match, TRBD1 (6 bases). V lost 8 bases, J lost 5 bases, and 19 bases lay in between. This CDR3 is 15 amino acids long. The germline CDR1 and CDR2 sequences are SGHVS and FQNEAQ. CDR3 amino acids: CASQRWQGTYQPQHF. The DNA for the CDR3 is TGTGCCAGCCAGAGGTGGCAGGGGACGTATCAGCCCCAGCATTTT.

The chain has TRBV27 and TRBJ2-7; D call uncertain. The germline CDR1 and CDR2 sequences are MNHEY and SMNVEV (reference sequence). CDR3 length: 15 residues. V was cut by 6 bases and J by 5 bases, with 20 bases left in between. The CDR3 bases are TGTGCCAGCAGATCCTACAGTGAACCCTTGGACGAGCAGTACTTC. It is translated as CASRSYSEPLDEQYF.

The count of this clone is one. The chain combines TRBV6-5 with TRBJ2-7; 7 nucleotides align to TRBD2. CDR3 length: 16 residues. Germline assignment: CDR1 MNHEY and CDR2 SVGAGI. Trimming cost V 0 bases and J 3 bases; bases outside gene matches: 8. The CDR3 protein is CASSYSPAGLYYEQYF. The CDR3 nucleotides read TGTGCCAGCAGTTACTCCCCAGCGGGGCTATACTACGAGCAGTACTTC.

About this clone itself: This CDR3 is also generated by other DNA sequences in the sample. The chain is built from TRBV24-1 and TRBJ2-2, with D possibly being TRBD1 (5 bases). CDR3 length: 15 amino acids. V lost 4 bases and J 1 base, leaving 9 bases between the germline ends. Germline-derived CDR1 and CDR2 are KGHDR and SFDVKD. CDR3 protein: CATSDLGQNTGELFF. The CDR3 region has the DNA TGTGCCACCAGTGACTTGGGGCAGAACACCGGGGAGCTGTTTTTT.

The rearrangement links TRBV2 to TRBJ2-1; 10 bases fit TRBD2. J gave up 3 bases and V 4 bases, and 6 bases lay outside the gene matches. Germline V gene lookup returns CDR1 SNHLY and CDR2 FYNNEI. The CDR3 contains 16 residues. The CDR3 protein is CASSAVTSGNYNEQFF. The CDR3 bases are TGTGCCAGCAGTGCAGTCACTAGCGGGAACTACAATGAGCAGTTCTTC.

V gene TRBV28 combines with J gene TRBJ2-7; 13 bases match TRBD2. There are 16 residues in the CDR3. Germline CDR1 is MDHEN and CDR2 is SYDVKM. V was pared by 5 bases and J by 4 bases, with 8 bases of the junction left unmatched. The CDR3 DNA reads as TGTGCCAGCAGTCCCCCGGGACTAGCGGGACCTTACGAGCAGTACTTC. It translates to CASSPPGLAGPYEQYF.

The rearrangement joins TRBV5-4 to TRBJ1-4; 7 bases line up with TRBD1. V gave up 2 bases and J gave up 5 bases; unmatched junction bases: 9. CDR1 is SGHNT, CDR2 YYREEE, per germline (reference sequence). The CDR3 is made up of 16 amino acids. CDR3 bases: TGTGCCAGCAGCTTAGGAGCCGGGACAGCAAATGAAAAACTGTTTTTT. It specifies CASSLGAGTANEKLFF.

The V call is TRBV6-6, the J call TRBJ1-5, with 9 positions matching TRBD1. The CDR3 consists of 14 residues. V lost 7 bases to trimming and J lost 3 bases; unmatched junction nucleotides: 4. Looked up from germline, CDR1 is MNHNY and CDR2 is SVGAGI (reference sequence). The CDR3 protein is CASTTGGVNQPQHF. CDR3 nucleotides: TGTGCCAGCACAACAGGGGGCGTCAATCAGCCCCAGCATTTT.

This clone was counted a single time. The chain employs TRBV29-1 and TRBJ1-1; D is perhaps TRBD1 (5 bases). This CDR3 comprises 13 residues. The V gene's germline CDR1 is SQVTM and CDR2 ANQGSEA. Trimming removed 6 bases from V and 4 bases from J, with 15 bases in between. The DNA for the CDR3 is TGCAGCGTCCGGGAGGGGTCGGGCACTGAAGCTTTCTTT. This encodes CSVREGSGTEAFF.

The V call is TRBV3-1 (or the pseudogene TRBV3-2), the J call TRBJ2-7, with D unresolved. Per the germline V gene, CDR1 is LGHDT and CDR2 is YNNKEL (reference sequence). Trimming removed 0 bases from V and 0 bases from J, with 12 bases in between. The CDR3 covers 16 residues. Here the CDR3 reads CASSQEWASLSYEQYF. CDR3 in DNA: TGTGCCAGCAGCCAAGAATGGGCCTCACTCTCCTACGAGCAGTACTTC.

This clone occurred once. This chain connects TRBV5-6 to TRBJ1-2; D is unclear. Trimming cost V 1 base and J 1 base, with 11 bases left between them. There are 15 residues in the CDR3. Germline V CDR1 and CDR2: SGHDT, YYEEEE. CDR3 sequence: CASSLYGSGNYGYTF. Written as DNA, the CDR3 is TGTGCCAGCAGCTTGTACGGCTCGGGTAACTATGGCTACACCTTC.

The chain carries TRBV30 and TRBJ2-7; D not resolved. This CDR3 contains 12 residues. The V end was cut by 2 bases, the J end by 2 bases, with 7 bases between. CDR1 GTSNPN and CDR2 SVGIG come from the germline V gene (reference sequence). As DNA, the CDR3 is TGTGCCTGGAGTATGGCCACCTACGAGCAGTACTTC. Translating gives CAWSMATYEQYF.

The chain links TRBV6-2 or TRBV6-3 to TRBJ2-1; D perhaps matches TRBD1 (6 bases). The CDR3 is 11 amino acids. Per the germline V gene, CDR1 is MNHEY and CDR2 is SVGEGT. V shed 5 bases and J shed 7 bases, with 6 bases lying between them. CDR3 sequence (DNA): TGTGCCAGCAGTCAGGGGAATGAGCAGTTCTTC. Its translation: CASSQGNEQFF.